This paragraph covers one T cell receptor (beta chain) sequence. The target antigen is unknown. This record comes from a study of cytomegalovirus exposure and HLA in healthy donors. General study results and limits: TCR beta chain V- and J-gene trimming was linked, in a later analysis, to a missense variant in DCLRE1C. Accurate prediction of HLA-A and HLA-B alleles (for most subjects) was reportedly achieved from TCR beta sequences. The study put 150 to 200 TCR beta chains on its list as cytomegalovirus-associated.

From germline, CDR1 is SEHNR and CDR2 FQNEAQ (reference sequence). The trim removed 5 bases at V and 1 base at J, leaving 6 bases unmatched. This CDR3 spans 16 amino acids. The PCR had 60 Vbeta and 13 Jbeta primers. Only in-frame clones appear in the TCRdb table, and some are missing; sequencing was by immunoSEQ multiplex PCR. The sample includes some 110,000 clones, less than 85% seen only once; the top ten take approximately 8.2%. The chain has TRBV7-9 and TRBJ2-3; the match to TRBD2 covers 10 bases. Sequencing was carried out using PBMCs. This clonotype was sampled from a man aged 40-49 years in good health and CMV-seropositive. The CDR3 DNA follows: TGTGCCAGCAGCCGAAACAGCGGGAGGGGCACAGATACGCAGTATTTT. As protein: CASSRNSGRGTDTQYF.